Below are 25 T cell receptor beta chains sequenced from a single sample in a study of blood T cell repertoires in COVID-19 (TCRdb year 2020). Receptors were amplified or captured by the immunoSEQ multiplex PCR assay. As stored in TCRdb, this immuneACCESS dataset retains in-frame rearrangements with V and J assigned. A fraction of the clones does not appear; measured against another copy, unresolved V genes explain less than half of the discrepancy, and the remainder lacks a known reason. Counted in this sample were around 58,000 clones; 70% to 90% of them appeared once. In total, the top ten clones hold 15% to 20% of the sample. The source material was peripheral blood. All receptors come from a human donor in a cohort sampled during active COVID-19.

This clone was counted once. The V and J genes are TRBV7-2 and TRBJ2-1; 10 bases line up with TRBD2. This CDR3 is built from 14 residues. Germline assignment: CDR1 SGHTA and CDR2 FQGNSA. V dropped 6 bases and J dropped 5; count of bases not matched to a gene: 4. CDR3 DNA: TGTGCCAGCAGTCTAGCGGGGGCTAACAATGAGCAGTTCTTC. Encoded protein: CASSLAGANNEQFF.

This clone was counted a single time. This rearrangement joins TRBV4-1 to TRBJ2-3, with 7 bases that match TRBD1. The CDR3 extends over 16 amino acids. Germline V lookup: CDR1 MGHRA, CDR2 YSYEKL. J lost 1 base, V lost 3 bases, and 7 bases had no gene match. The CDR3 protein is CASSHWTGQGTDTQYF. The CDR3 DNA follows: TGCGCCAGCAGCCATTGGACAGGCCAAGGCACAGATACGCAGTATTTT.

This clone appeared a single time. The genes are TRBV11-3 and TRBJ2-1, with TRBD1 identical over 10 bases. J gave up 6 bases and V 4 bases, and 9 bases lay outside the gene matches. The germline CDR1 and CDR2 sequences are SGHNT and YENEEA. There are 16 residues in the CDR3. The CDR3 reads CASSWRPGQGPNEQFF. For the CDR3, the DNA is TGTGCCAGCAGCTGGAGGCCGGGACAGGGGCCCAATGAGCAGTTCTTC.

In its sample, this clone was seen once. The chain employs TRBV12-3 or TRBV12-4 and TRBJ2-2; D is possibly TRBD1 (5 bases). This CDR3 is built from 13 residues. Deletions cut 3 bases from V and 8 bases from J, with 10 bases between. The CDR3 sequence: CASSFFRAGELFF. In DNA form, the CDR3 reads TGTGCCAGCAGTTTCTTCAGGGCAGGGGAGCTGTTTTTT.

Here the CDR3 reads CATTQGAQDTEAFF. In DNA form, the CDR3 reads TGTGCCACCACTCAGGGGGCGCAGGACACTGAAGCTTTCTTT. The V and J genes are TRBV24-1 and TRBJ1-1; 8 bases fit TRBD1. Germline loops: CDR1 KGHDR, CDR2 SFDVKD. The CDR3 covers 14 residues. The trim removed 8 bases at V and 3 bases at J, leaving 7 bases unmatched.

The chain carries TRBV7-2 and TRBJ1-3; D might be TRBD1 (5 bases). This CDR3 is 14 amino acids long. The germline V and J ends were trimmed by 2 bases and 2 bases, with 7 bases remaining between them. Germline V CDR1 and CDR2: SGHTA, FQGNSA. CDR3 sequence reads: CASSLQGTGNTIYF. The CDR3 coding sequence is TGTGCCAGCAGCTTACAGGGTACTGGAAACACCATATATTTT.

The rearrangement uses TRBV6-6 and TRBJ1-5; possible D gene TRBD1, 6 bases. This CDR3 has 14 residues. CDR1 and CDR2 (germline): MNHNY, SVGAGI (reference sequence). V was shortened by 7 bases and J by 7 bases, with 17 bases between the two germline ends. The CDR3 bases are TGTGCCAGCACTCAGGGGCAGGGCGGGCAGCCCCAGCATTTT. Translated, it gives CASTQGQGGQPQHF.

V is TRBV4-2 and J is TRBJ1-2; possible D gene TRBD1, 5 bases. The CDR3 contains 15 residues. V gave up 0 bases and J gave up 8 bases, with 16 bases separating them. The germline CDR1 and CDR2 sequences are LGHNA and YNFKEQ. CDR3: CASSQELAGWAGYTF. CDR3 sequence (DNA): TGTGCCAGCAGCCAAGAATTGGCAGGGTGGGCCGGCTACACCTTC.

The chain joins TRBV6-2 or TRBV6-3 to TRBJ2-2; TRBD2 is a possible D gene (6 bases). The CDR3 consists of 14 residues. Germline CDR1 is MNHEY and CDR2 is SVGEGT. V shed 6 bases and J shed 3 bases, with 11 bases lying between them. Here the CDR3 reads CASSSGSYTGELFF. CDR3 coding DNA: TGTGCCAGCAGCTCCGGGAGTTACACCGGGGAGCTGTTTTTT.

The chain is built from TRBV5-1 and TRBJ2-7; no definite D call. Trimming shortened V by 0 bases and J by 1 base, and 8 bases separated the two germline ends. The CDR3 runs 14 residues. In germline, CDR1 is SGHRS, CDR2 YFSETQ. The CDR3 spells CASSLEQPSYEQYF. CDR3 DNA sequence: TGCGCCAGCAGCTTGGAACAGCCTTCCTACGAGCAGTACTTC.

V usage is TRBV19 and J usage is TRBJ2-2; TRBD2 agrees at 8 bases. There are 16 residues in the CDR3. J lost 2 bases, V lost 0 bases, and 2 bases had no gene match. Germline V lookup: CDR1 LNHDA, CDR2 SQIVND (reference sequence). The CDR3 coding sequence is TGTGCCAGTAGTATAGAGCGGGGGGCAAACACCGGGGAGCTGTTTTTT. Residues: CASSIERGANTGELFF.

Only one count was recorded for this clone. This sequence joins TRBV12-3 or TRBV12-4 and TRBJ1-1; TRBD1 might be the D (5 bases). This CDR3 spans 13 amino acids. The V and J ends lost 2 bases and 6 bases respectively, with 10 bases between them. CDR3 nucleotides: TGTGCCAGCAGTTTAAGCAGGGTCGCTGAAGCTTTCTTT. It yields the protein CASSLSRVAEAFF.

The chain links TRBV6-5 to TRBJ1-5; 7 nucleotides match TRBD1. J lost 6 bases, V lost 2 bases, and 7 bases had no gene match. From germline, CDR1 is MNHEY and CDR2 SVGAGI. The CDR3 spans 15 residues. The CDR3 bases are TGTGCCAGCAGTTACAGGGGGCGCTCGGGTCAGCCCCAGCATTTT. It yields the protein CASSYRGRSGQPQHF.

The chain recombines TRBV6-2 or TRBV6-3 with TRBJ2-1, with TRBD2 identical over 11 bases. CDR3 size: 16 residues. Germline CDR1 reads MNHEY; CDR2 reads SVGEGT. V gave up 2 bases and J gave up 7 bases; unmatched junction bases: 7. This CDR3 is CASSYHSGRAVNEQFF. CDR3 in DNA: TGTGCCAGCAGTTACCATAGCGGGAGGGCTGTTAATGAGCAGTTCTTC.

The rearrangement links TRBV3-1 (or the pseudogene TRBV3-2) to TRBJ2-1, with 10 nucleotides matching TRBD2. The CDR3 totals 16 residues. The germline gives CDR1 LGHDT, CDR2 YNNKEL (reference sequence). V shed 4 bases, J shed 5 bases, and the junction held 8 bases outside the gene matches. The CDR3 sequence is CASSPRTSGIDNEQFF. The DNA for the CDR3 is TGTGCCAGCAGCCCGCGGACTAGCGGAATTGACAATGAGCAGTTCTTC.

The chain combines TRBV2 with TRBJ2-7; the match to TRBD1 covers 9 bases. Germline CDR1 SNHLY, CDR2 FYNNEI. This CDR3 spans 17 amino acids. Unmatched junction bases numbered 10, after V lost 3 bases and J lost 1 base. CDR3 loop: CASSDMRGQGGSYEQYF. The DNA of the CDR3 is TGTGCCAGCAGTGATATGAGGGGACAGGGCGGATCCTACGAGCAGTACTTC.

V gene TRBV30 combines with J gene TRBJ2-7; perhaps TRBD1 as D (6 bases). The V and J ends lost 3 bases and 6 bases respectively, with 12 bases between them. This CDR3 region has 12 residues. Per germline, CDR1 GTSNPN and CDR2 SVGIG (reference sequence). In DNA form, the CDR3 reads TGTGCCTGGAGCTTACAGGGACCCGAGCAGTACTTC. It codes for CAWSLQGPEQYF.

This CDR3 reads CASSQDRVLGTGLGTEAFF. As DNA, the CDR3 is TGCGCCAGCAGCCAAGATCGAGTGCTCGGCACGGGTTTAGGCACTGAAGCTTTCTTT. The V and J genes are TRBV4-1 and TRBJ1-1; D is undetermined. The V end was cut by 0 bases, the J end by 4 bases, with 24 bases between. This CDR3 has 19 residues. CDR1 is MGHRA and CDR2 is YSYEKL in the germline V gene.

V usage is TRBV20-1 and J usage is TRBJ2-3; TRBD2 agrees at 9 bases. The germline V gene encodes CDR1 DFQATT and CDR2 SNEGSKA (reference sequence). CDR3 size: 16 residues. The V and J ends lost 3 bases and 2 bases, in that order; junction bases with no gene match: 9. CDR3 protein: CSASPRLAAYTDTQYF. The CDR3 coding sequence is TGCAGTGCTAGTCCCCGACTAGCGGCTTACACAGATACGCAGTATTTT.

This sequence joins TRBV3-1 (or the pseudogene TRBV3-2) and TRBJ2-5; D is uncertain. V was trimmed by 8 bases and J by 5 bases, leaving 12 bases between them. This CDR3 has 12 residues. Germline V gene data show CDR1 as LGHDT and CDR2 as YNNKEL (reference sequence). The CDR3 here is CASGTPRETQYF. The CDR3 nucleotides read TGTGCCAGCGGAACCCCCAGGGAGACCCAGTACTTC.

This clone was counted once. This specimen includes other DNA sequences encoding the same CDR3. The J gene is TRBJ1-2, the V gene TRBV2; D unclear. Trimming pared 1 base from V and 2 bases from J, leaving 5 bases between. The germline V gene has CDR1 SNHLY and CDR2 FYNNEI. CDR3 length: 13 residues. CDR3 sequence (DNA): TGTGCCAGCAGTGAAGGGCAAAACTATGGCTACACCTTC. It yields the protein CASSEGQNYGYTF.

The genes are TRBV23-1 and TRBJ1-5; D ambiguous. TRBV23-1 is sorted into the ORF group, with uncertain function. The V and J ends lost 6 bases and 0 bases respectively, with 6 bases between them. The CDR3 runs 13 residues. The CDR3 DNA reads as TGCGCCAGCAGGAGGGTTAGCAATCAGCCCCAGCATTTT. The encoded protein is CASRRVSNQPQHF.

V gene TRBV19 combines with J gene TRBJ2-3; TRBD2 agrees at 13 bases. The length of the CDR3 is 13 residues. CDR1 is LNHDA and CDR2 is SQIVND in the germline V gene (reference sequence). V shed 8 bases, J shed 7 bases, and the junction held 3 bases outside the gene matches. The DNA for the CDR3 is TGTGCCAGTGGGACTAGCGGGGCAAATACGCAGTATTTT. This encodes CASGTSGANTQYF.

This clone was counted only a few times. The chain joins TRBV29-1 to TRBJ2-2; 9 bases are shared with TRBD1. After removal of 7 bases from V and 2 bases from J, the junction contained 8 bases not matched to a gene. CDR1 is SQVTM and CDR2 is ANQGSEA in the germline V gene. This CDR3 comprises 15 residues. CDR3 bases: TGCAGCGCTTGGGACAGGGCGTTTAACACCGGGGAGCTGTTTTTT. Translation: CSAWDRAFNTGELFF.

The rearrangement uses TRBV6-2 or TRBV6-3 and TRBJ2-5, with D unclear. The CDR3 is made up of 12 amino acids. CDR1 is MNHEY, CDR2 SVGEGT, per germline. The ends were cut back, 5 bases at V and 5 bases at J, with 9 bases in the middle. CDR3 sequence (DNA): TGTGCCAGCAGTACAGATGGGGAGACCCAGTACTTC. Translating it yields CASSTDGETQYF.